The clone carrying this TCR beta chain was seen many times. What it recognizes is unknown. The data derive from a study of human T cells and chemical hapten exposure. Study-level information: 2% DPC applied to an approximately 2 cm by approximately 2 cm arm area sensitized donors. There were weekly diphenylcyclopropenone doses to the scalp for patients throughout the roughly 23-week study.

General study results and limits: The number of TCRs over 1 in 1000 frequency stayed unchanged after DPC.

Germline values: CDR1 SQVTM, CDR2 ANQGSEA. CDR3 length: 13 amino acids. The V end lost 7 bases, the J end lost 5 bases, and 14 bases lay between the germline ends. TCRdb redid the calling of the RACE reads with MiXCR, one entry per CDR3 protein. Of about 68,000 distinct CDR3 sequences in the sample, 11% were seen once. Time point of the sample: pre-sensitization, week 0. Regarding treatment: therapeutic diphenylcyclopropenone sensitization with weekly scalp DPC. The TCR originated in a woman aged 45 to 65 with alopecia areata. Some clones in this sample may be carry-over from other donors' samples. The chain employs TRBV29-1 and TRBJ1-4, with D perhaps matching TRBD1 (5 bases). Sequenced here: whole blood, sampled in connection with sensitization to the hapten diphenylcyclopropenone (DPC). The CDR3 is CSGTGTGNEKLFF. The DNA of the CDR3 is TGCAGCGGCACCGGGACGGGAAATGAAAAACTGTTTTTT.